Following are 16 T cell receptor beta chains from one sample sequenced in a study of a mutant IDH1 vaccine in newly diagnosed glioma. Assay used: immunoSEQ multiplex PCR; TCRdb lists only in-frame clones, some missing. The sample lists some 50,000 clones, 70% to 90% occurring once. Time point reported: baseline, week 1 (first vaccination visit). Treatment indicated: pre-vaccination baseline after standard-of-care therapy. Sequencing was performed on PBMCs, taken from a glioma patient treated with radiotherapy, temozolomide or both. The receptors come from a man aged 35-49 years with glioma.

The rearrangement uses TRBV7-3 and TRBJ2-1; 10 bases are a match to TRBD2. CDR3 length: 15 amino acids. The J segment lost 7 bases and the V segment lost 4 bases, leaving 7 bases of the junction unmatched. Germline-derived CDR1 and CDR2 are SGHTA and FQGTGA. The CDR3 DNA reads TGTGCCAGCAGCTGGCTAGCGGGAGACGTTAATGAGCAGTTCTTC. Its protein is CASSWLAGDVNEQFF.

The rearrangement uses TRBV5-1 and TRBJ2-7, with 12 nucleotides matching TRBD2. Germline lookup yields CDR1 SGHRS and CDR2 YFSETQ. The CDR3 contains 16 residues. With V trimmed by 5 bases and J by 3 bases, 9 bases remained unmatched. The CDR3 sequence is CASRSQKTSGSYEQYF. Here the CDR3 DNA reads TGCGCCAGCAGATCGCAAAAGACTAGCGGGAGCTACGAGCAGTACTTC.

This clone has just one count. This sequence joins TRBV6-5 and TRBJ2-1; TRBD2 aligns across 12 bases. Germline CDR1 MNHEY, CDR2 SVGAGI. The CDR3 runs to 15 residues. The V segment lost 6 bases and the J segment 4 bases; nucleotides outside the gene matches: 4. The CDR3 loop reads CASRLAGGAYNEQFF. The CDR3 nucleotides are TGTGCCAGCAGACTAGCGGGAGGAGCATACAATGAGCAGTTCTTC.

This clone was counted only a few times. The CDR3 protein is CASSLSRGRIAEAFF. DNA for the CDR3: TGTGCCAGCAGTTTGTCTCGGGGGCGCATCGCTGAAGCTTTCTTT. This chain joins TRBV6-5 and TRBJ1-1, with D tentatively TRBD1 (6 bases). The CDR3 covers 15 residues. V gave up 4 bases and J gave up 6 bases, with 18 bases separating them. Germline V gene sequence: CDR1 MNHEY, CDR2 SVGAGI.

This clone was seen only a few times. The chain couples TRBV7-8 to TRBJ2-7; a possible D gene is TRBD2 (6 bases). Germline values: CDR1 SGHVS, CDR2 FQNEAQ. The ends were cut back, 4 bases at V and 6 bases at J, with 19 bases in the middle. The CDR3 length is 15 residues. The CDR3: CASSSYRGKPSEQYF. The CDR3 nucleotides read TGTGCCAGCAGCTCTTACCGGGGGAAACCCTCCGAGCAGTACTTC.

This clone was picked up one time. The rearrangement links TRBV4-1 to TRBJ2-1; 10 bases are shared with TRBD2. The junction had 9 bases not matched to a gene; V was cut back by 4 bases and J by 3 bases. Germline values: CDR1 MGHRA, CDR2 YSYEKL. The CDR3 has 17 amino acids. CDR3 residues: CASSLFLAGVNYNEQFF. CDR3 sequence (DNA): TGCGCCAGCAGCCTTTTCCTAGCGGGAGTCAACTACAATGAGCAGTTCTTC.

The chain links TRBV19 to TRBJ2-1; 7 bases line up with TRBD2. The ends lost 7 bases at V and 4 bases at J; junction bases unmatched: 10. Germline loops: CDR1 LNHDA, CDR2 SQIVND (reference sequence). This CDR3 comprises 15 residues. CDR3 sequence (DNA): TGTGCCAGTATCCCCCGGTCTAGCGGTTACAATGAGCAGTTCTTC. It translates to CASIPRSSGYNEQFF.

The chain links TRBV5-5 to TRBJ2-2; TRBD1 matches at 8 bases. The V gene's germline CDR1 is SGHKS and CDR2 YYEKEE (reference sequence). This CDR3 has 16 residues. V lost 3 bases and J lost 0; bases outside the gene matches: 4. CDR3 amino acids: CASSSGTGSNTGELFF. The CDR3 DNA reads TGTGCCAGCAGCTCCGGGACAGGTTCGAACACCGGGGAGCTGTTTTTT.

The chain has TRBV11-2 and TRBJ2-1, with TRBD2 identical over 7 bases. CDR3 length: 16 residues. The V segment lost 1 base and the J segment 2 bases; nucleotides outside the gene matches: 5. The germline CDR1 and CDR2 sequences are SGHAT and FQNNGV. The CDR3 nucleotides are TGTGCCAGCAGCTTAGGACTAGCCGGACCCTACAATGAGCAGTTCTTC. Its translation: CASSLGLAGPYNEQFF.

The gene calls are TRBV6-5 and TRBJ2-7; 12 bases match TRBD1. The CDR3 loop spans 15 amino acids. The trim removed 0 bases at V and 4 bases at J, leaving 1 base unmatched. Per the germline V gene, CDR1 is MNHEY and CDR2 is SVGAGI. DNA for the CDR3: TGTGCCAGCAGTTACTCGGGACAGGGGGCTTACGAGCAGTACTTC. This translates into CASSYSGQGAYEQYF.

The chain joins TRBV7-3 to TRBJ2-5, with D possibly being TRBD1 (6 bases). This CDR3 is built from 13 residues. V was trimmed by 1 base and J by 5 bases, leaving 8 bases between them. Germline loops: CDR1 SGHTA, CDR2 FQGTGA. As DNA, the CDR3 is TGTGCCAGCAGCTTAAACAGGGTTGAGACCCAGTACTTC. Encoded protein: CASSLNRVETQYF.

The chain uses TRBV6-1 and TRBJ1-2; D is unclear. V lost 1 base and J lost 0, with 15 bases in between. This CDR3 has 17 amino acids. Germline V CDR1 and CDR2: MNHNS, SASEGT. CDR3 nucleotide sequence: TGTGCCAGCAGTGAAGTGGGGATGGCGGCGGCTAACTATGGCTACACCTTC. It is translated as CASSEVGMAAANYGYTF.

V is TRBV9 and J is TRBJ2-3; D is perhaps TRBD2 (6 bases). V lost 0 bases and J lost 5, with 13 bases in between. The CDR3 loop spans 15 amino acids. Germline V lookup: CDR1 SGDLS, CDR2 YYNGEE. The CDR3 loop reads CASSVGGLGGDTQYF. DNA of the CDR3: TGTGCCAGCAGCGTAGGGGGATTGGGGGGAGATACGCAGTATTTT.

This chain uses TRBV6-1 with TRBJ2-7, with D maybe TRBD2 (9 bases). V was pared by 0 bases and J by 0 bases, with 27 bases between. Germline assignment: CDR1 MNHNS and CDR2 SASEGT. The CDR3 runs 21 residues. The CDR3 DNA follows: TGTGCCAGCAGTGAAGCGGGGCAGGGGGCCATCCTAGCGGGAATCTCCTACGAGCAGTACTTC. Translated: CASSEAGQGAILAGISYEQYF.

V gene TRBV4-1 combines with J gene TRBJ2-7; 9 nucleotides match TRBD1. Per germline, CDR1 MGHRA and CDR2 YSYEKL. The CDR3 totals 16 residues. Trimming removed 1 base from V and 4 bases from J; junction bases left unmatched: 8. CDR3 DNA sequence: TGCGCCAGCAGCCAAGCTTCACAGGGGACAGGGTACGAGCAGTACTTC. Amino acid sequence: CASSQASQGTGYEQYF.

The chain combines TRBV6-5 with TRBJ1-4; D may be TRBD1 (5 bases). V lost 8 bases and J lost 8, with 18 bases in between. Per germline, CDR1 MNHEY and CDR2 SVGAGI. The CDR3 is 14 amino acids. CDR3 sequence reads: CASRRRGFDEKLFF. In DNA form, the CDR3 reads TGTGCCAGCCGTAGGCGGGGCTTTGACGAAAAACTGTTTTTT.